The sequence of this T cell receptor (beta chain) was determined in a study of shared clonotypes between healthy human individuals. The data were produced by immunoSEQ multiplex PCR, yet TCRdb's version contains in-frame clones alone and is incomplete. Of 2 million to 2.5 million clones detected, over 90% appear once; the ten largest clones hold 0.39%. Germline lookup yields CDR1 SGHVS and CDR2 FNYEAQ. The CDR3 runs 16 residues. V was shortened by 0 bases and J by 4 bases, with 16 bases between the two germline ends. This clone has just one count. Sequenced material: naive CD4+ T cells from PBMCs. Subset: CD45RA+ positively selected. The chain links TRBV7-6 to TRBJ2-7; D may be TRBD2 (7 bases). The source of this sequence is a man in his late teens or twenties in good health. Some clones in this sample may be carry-over from other donors' samples. CDR3 bases: TGTGCCAGCAGCTTAGCGCCGGGGGGCGCGGGATACGAGCAGTACTTC. This sequence encodes CASSLAPGGAGYEQYF.